The 9 T cell receptor beta chains reported below all come from one sample, sequenced in a study of shared clonotypes between healthy human individuals. Naive CD8 cells comprised CD45RO-negative, CCR7-positively selected cells, excluding terminally differentiated effector memory CD45RA+ cells. Assay used: immunoSEQ multiplex PCR; TCRdb lists only in-frame clones, some missing. This table has hundreds of thousands of clones, 90% to 97% appearing once. The specimen sequenced was naive CD8+ T cells sorted from blood. All receptors derive from a woman under 40 in good health.

The V call is TRBV10-3, the J call TRBJ1-5; perhaps TRBD1 as D (5 bases). The CDR3 extends over 14 amino acids. The germline V gene has CDR1 ENHRY and CDR2 SYGVKD. V lost 4 bases, J lost 7 bases, and 14 bases lay in between. CDR3 region: CAISVEGAKQPQHF. The CDR3 bases are TGTGCCATCAGTGTCGAAGGGGCGAAGCAGCCCCAGCATTTT.

The chain has TRBV10-3 and TRBJ1-4; D unresolved. The CDR3 runs 15 residues. The V gene lost 3 bases and the J gene lost 0 bases, with 8 bases spanning the gap. Germline CDR1 and CDR2: ENHRY and SYGVKD. The CDR3 is CAISDSSATNEKLFF. For the CDR3, the DNA is TGTGCCATCAGTGATAGTAGTGCAACTAATGAAAAACTGTTTTTT.

The chain employs TRBV5-1 and TRBJ2-3, with TRBD2 matching over 7 bases. J gave up 2 bases and V 5 bases, and 11 bases lay outside the gene matches. CDR1 and CDR2 (germline): SGHRS, YFSETQ. The length of the CDR3 is 16 residues. CDR3 DNA: TGCGCCAGCAGTTACGATAGCGGGCCGTTCACAGATACGCAGTATTTT. The encoded protein is CASSYDSGPFTDTQYF.

The chain uses TRBV2 and TRBJ1-2; D not resolved. In germline, CDR1 is SNHLY, CDR2 FYNNEI. The CDR3 length is 13 residues. V was pared by 8 bases and J by 2 bases, with 12 bases between. The CDR3 DNA reads as TGTGCCAGCGGCCTACGCGGGAACTATGGCTACACCTTC. Protein product: CASGLRGNYGYTF. Complete variable domain (other parts from reference TRBV2 and TRBJ1-2): EPEVTQTPSHQVTQMGQEVILRCVPISNHLYFYWYRQILGQKVEFLVSFYNNEISEKSEIFDDQFSVERPDGSNFTLKIRSTKLEDSAMYFCASGLRGNYGYTFGSGTRLTVV.

The chain combines TRBV13 with TRBJ2-7, with 7 bases lining up with TRBD2. CDR3 length: 14 amino acids. Germline V gene sequence: CDR1 PRHDT, CDR2 FYEKMQ (reference sequence). J gave up 1 base and V 4 bases, and 4 bases lay outside the gene matches. The CDR3 DNA follows: TGTGCCAGCAGCTGGGGGGGAGCTTCCTACGAGCAGTACTTC. It is translated as CASSWGGASYEQYF.

J is TRBJ2-1 and V is TRBV28; 13 bases fit TRBD2. The CDR3 spans 16 residues. After removal of 5 bases from V and 7 bases from J, the junction contained 8 bases not matched to a gene. In germline, CDR1 is MDHEN, CDR2 SYDVKM. CDR3 nucleotide sequence: TGTGCCAGCAGTCTTCTTTCGGGACTAGCGGGAAATGAGCAGTTCTTC. It specifies CASSLLSGLAGNEQFF.

The chain joins TRBV4-2 to TRBJ1-5; a weak D match, TRBD1 (6 bases). The CDR3 is 15 residues long. The V end lost 4 bases, the J end lost 5 bases, and 15 bases lay between the germline ends. Germline V CDR1 and CDR2: LGHNA, YNFKEQ. The CDR3 DNA follows: TGTGCCAGCAGCCTAGACGAACAGGGATATCAGCCCCAGCATTTT. Its protein product is CASSLDEQGYQPQHF.

V is TRBV6-6 and J is TRBJ2-5; D call uncertain. Germline V gives CDR1 MNHNY, CDR2 SVGAGI (reference sequence). This CDR3 comprises 14 residues. V lost 3 bases to trimming and J lost 0 bases, with 8 bases between them. The CDR3 is CASSYYWDQETQYF. CDR3 sequence (DNA): TGTGCCAGCAGTTATTATTGGGACCAAGAGACCCAGTACTTC.

This clone has just one count. This chain joins TRBV6-5 and TRBJ2-7; the match to TRBD2 covers 8 bases. The CDR3 has 14 residues. Germline CDR1 is MNHEY and CDR2 is SVGAGI. V was pared by 4 bases and J by 5 bases, with 7 bases of the junction left unmatched. CDR3 bases: TGTGCCAGCAGTTTATTTAGCGGGAACGACGAGCAGTACTTC. The encoded protein is CASSLFSGNDEQYF.